The clone carrying this T cell receptor (beta chain) has only a few counts. Its antigen remains unidentified. The sample comes from a study of blood T cells in healthy people across ages. Sample-barcoded 5' priming and a J-beta primer mix drove a second PCR of roughly 6 to 12 cycles. A template-switch adaptor containing 12 random nucleotides labeled each cDNA molecule. TCRdb used MiXCR to reprocess the 5' RACE reads, holding one entry per CDR3 protein. This sample yields 800,000 to 950,000 distinct CDR3 sequences, of which around 48% are seen a single time; 13% belongs to the top ten. The CDR3 is 15 residues long. V trimming: 5 bases; J trimming: 6 bases; junction bases outside the gene matches: 9. Per germline, CDR1 KGHDR and CDR2 SFDVKD. Study observations and caveats: Naive CD4+ cell counts and diversity both ran higher in long-lived than in aged donors. PBMCs went unsorted, and a conclusive naive versus antigen-experienced comparison was therefore prevented.

Sequences were obtained from blood. V is TRBV24-1 and J is TRBJ2-1; 7 bases align to TRBD2. This TCR was sampled from a man aged 30-40 years in good health. The chain's CDR3 is CATSASGRLFNEQFF. In DNA form, the CDR3 reads TGTGCCACCAGTGCTAGCGGTCGCTTGTTCAATGAGCAGTTCTTC.